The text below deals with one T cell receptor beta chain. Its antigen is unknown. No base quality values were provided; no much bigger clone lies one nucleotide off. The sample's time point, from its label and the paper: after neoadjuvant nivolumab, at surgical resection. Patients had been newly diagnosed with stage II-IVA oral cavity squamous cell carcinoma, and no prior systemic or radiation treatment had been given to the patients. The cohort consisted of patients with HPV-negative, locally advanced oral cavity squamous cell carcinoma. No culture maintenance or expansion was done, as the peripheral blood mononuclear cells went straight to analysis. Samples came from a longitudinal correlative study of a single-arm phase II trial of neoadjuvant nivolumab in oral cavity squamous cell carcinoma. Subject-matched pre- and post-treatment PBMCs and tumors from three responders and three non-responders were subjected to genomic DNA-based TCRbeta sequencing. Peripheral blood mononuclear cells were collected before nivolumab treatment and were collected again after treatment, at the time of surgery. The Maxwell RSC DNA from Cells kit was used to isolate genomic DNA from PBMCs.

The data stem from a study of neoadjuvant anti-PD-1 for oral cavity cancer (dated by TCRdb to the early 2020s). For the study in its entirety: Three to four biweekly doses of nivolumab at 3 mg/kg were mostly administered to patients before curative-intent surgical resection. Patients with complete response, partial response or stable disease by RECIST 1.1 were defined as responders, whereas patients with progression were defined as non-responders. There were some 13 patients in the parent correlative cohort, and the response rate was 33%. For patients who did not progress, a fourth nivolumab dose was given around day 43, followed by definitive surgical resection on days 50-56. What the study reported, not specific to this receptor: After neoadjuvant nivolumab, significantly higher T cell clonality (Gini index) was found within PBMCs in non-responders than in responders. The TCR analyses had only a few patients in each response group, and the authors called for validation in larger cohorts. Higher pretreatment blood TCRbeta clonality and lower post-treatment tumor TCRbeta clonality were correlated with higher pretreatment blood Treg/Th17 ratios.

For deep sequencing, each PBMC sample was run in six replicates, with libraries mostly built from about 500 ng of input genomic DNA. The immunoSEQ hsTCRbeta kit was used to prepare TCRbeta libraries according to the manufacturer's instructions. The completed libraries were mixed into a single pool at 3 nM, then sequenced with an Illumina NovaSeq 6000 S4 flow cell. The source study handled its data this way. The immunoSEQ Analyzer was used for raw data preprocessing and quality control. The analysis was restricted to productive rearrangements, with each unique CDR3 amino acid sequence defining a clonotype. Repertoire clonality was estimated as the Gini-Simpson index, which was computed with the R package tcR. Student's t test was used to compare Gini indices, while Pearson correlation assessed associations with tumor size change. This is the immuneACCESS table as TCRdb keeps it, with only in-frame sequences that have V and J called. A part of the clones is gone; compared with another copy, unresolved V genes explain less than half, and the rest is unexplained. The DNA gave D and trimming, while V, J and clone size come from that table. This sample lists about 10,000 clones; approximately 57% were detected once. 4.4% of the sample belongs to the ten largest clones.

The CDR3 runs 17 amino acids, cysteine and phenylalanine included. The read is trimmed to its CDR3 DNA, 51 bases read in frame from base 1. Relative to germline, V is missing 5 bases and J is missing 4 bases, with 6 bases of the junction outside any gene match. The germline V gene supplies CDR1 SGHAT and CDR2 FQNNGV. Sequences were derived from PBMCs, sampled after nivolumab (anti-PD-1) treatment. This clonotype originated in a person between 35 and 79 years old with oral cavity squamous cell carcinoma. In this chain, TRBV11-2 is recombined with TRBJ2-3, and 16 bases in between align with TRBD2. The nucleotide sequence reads TGTGCCAGCAGCCCCGGGACTAGCGGGGGGGCAGCAGATACGCAGTATTTT. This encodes CASSPGTSGGAADTQYF.